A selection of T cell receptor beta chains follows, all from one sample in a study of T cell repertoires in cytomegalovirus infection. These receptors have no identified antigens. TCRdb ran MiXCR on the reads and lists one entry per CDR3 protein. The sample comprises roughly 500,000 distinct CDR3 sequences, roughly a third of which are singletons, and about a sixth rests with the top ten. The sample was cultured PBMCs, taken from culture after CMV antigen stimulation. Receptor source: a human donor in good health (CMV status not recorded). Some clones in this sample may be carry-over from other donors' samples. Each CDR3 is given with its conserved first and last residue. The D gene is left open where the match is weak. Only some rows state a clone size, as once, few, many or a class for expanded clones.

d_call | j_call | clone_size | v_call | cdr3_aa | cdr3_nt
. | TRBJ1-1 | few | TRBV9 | CASSVGGGLHTEAFF | TGTGCCAGCAGCGTAGGAGGGGGTTTACATACTGAAGCTTTCTTT
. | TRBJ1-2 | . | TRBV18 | CASSPSGQVNYGYTF | TGTGCCAGCTCACCATCCGGCCAAGTAAACTATGGCTACACCTTC
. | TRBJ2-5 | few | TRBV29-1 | CSVAGISETQYF | TGCAGCGTTGCTGGTATATCAGAGACCCAGTACTTC
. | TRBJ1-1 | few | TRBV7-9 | CASSQIQGIREAFF | TGTGCCAGCAGCCAAATACAGGGCATTAGGGAAGCTTTCTTT
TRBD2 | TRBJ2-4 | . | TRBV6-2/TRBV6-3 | CAIDSGRTPNIQYF | TGTGCCATCGATAGCGGGAGGACCCCAAACATTCAGTACTTC
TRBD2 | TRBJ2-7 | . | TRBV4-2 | CASSQDLGTSGYEQYF | TGTGCCAGCAGCCAAGATCTGGGGACTAGCGGCTACGAGCAGTACTTC
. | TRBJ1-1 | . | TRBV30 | CAWVRRGSGDTEAFF | TGTGCCTGGGTCCGACGGGGTTCAGGGGATACTGAAGCTTTCTTT
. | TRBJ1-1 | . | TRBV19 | CASSTRARGPAFF | TGTGCCAGTAGTACTAGGGCGAGGGGCCCCGCTTTCTTT
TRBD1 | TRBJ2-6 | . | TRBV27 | CASSLYMTGGLAGANVLTF | TGTGCCAGCAGTTTATATATGACAGGGGGTTTGGCTGGGGCCAACGTCCTGACTTTC
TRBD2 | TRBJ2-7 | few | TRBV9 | CASSVGLAGGSEQYF | TGTGCCAGCAGCGTAGGGCTAGCGGGAGGCTCCGAGCAGTACTTC
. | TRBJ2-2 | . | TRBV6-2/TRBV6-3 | CASSYGRGLRELFF | TGTGCCAGCAGTTACGGCCGCGGTCTAAGGGAGCTGTTTTTT
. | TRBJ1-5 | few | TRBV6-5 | CASSYSMKSGYSNQPQHF | TGTGCCAGCAGTTACTCGATGAAGTCAGGTTATAGCAATCAGCCCCAGCATTTT
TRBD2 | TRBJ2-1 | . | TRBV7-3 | CASSSTPELAGIDNEQFF | TGTGCCAGCAGCTCAACCCCGGAACTAGCGGGAATAGACAATGAGCAGTTCTTC
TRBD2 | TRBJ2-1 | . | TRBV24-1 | CATSDYGSGSYNEQFF | TGTGCCACCAGTGATTACGGTAGCGGGAGTTACAATGAGCAGTTCTTC
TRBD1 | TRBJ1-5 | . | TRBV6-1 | CASSIDRVWDQPQHF | TGTGCCAGCAGCATTGACAGGGTTTGGGATCAGCCCCAGCATTTT
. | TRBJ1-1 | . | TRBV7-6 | CASSTENTMNTEAFF | TGTGCCAGCAGCACCGAGAATACCATGAACACTGAAGCTTTCTTT
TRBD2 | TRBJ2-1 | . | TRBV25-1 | CASSEYRLAGAGEQFF | TGTGCCAGCAGTGAATATAGGTTAGCGGGAGCAGGGGAGCAGTTCTTC
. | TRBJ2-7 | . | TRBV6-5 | CASSAKPRLSRTYEQYF | TGTGCCAGCAGTGCCAAACCTAGGCTGTCCCGTACCTACGAGCAGTACTTC